This T cell receptor beta chain comes out of a study of shared clonotypes between healthy human individuals. Study information: Used for every donor were three CD4 naive, three CD4 memory, two CD8 naive and one CD8 memory plate. Study-wide results and caveats: Sharing across four donors was highest in naive CD4 (roughly 5%) and lowest in memory CD8 (roughly 0.4%). Larger estimated richness was generally seen in naive subsets than in memory subsets. Represented diversity (both genetic and exposure-history) was limited by the small number of donors.

The CDR3 has 16 residues. V dropped 6 bases and J dropped 6; count of bases not matched to a gene: 16. Germline assignment: CDR1 WNHNN and CDR2 SYGVQD (reference sequence). CD45RO negativity and positive selection for CCR7 defined naive CD8 cells, a population that excluded terminally differentiated effector memory CD45RA+ cells. Libraries were prepared by immunoSEQ multiplex PCR; TCRdb keeps only in-frame clonotypes and omits some of them. The sample consists of about 820,000 clones, 85% to 95% of them appearing once. As to this clone: Its antigen is unknown.

The clonotype was recovered from a man younger than 45 in good health. Sequencing was carried out using naive CD8+ T cells sorted from blood. The J gene is TRBJ2-5, the V gene TRBV10-1; TRBD2 agrees at 7 bases. CDR3 in amino acids: CASRARGGRVEKTQYF. CDR3 nucleotides: TGCGCCAGCAGAGCCCGGGGAGGGAGGGTAGAGAAGACCCAGTACTTC.